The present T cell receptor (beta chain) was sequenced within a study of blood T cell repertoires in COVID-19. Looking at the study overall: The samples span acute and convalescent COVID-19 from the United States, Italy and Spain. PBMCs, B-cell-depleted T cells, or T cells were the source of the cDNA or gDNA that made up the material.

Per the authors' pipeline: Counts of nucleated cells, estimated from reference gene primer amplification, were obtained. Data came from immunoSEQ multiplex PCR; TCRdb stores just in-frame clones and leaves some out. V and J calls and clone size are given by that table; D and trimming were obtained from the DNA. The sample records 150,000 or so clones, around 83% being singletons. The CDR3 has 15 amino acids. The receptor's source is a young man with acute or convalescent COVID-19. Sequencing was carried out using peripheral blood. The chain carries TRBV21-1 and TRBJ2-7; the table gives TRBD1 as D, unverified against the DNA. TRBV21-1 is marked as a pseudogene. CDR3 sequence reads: CASSKVGSFSYEQYF. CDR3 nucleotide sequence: TGTGCCAGCAGCAAAGTGGGCAGCTTCTCCTACGAGCAGTACTTC.